A selection of T cell receptor beta chains follows, all from one sample in a study of cytomegalovirus exposure and HLA in healthy donors. The data were produced by immunoSEQ multiplex PCR, yet TCRdb's version contains in-frame clones alone and is incomplete. Here the sample spans some 140,000 clones, around 10% being singletons. Sequenced: PBMCs. The receptor source for this set is a woman aged 40 to 50 in good health and CMV-seropositive. Both conserved end residues are part of each CDR3. A D gene is named only where the DNA matches it firmly. Clone size, where shown, is once, few, many, or a class for clones that have expanded.

V	J	size	D	DNA	CDR3
TRBV7-2	TRBJ2-5	many	TRBD2	TGTGCCAGCAGCCTAAGGCGGGAGAGAGAGACCCAGTACTTC	CASSLRRERETQYF
TRBV6-1	TRBJ2-1	NA	NA	TGTGCCAGCAGTGAAAGCCTGAACAATGAGCAGTTCTTC	CASSESLNNEQFF
TRBV5-1	TRBJ1-2	NA	NA	TGCGCCAGCAGCTTGGCAGCTAACTATGGCTACACCTTC	CASSLAANYGYTF
TRBV18	TRBJ2-3	NA	TRBD1	TGTGCCAGCTCAGCCGGGACAGGGGGCACAGATACGCAGTATTTT	CASSAGTGGTDTQYF
TRBV2	TRBJ2-5	NA	TRBD2	TGTGCCAGCAGTGGGGGTCGAAGCGGGGGGTGGGAGACCCAGTACTTC	CASSGGRSGGWETQYF
TRBV7-6	TRBJ2-3	few	NA	TGTGCCAGCAGCTCTAAGCCACGGGGGGCAGGTGGGACAGATACGCAGTATTTT	CASSSKPRGAGGTDTQYF
TRBV5-1	TRBJ1-5	NA	NA	TGCGCCAGCAGATTGGCGGGGGAGGATCAGCCCCAGCATTTT	CASRLAGEDQPQHF
TRBV5-1	TRBJ2-5	NA	NA	TGCGCCAGCGGCACCGGACTACCGGGGGAGACCCAGTACTTC	CASGTGLPGETQYF
TRBV4-1	TRBJ2-3	NA	TRBD1	TGCGCCAGCAGCCGGCCGGGACAGGGGGTAGATACGCAGTATTTT	CASSRPGQGVDTQYF
TRBV5-6	TRBJ2-5	NA	NA	TGTGCCAGCAGCTTGGAGGAGGGAGTGGGGCAAGAGACCCAGTACTTC	CASSLEEGVGQETQYF
TRBV18	TRBJ2-7	many	NA	TGTGCCAGCTCCCGGGACTTTAACTCCTACGAGCAGTACTTC	CASSRDFNSYEQYF
TRBV6-5	TRBJ2-3	NA	TRBD2	TGTGCCAGCAGTTACGCCGGGGGGTCGGGAGATACGCAGTATTTT	CASSYAGGSGDTQYF
TRBV19	TRBJ1-2	few	NA	TGTGCCAGTAGTACGACACCTAACTATGGCTACACCTTC	CASSTTPNYGYTF
TRBV9	TRBJ2-5	NA	TRBD2	TGTGCCAGCAGCCCTACTGCTACTAGCGGGGGCGGGGAGACCCAGTACTTC	CASSPTATSGGGETQYF
TRBV4-1	TRBJ1-2	few	TRBD1	TGCGCCAGCAGCCAATCTATAACAGGGGGTCTGGGCTATGGCTACACCTTC	CASSQSITGGLGYGYTF
TRBV11-3	TRBJ1-2	NA	NA	TGTGCCAGCAGCTTAGCTTTCTCGGGTAGCGACCTCTATGGCTACACCTTC	CASSLAFSGSDLYGYTF
TRBV27	TRBJ1-3	NA	TRBD1	TGTGCCAGCAGTCGGACGACAGGGCCCTTAACTGGAAACACCATATATTTT	CASSRTTGPLTGNTIYF
TRBV7-9	TRBJ2-2	few	NA	TGTGCCAGCAGCTTATTAGGGGCGAACACCGGGGAGCTGTTTTTT	CASSLLGANTGELFF
TRBV29-1	TRBJ2-5	few	NA	TGCAGCGTTAGGGCAGGGCAAGAGACCCAGTACTTC	CSVRAGQETQYF
TRBV7-9	TRBJ1-6	few	NA	TGTGCCAGCAGCCGGACAGCGATAAATTCACCCCTCCACTTT	CASSRTAINSPLHF
TRBV6-6	TRBJ2-1	NA	NA	TGTGCCAGCAGAGACAGAGGGGGTCCCTACAATGAGCAGTTCTTC	CASRDRGGPYNEQFF
TRBV18	TRBJ2-5	few	NA	TGTGCCAGCTCACCACTGGACAGCCAAGAGACCCAGTACTTC	CASSPLDSQETQYF
TRBV6-5	TRBJ1-2	NA	TRBD1	TGTGCCAGCAGCGCTACAGGGGAAAACTATGGCTACACCTTC	CASSATGENYGYTF
TRBV11-2	TRBJ2-2	NA	TRBD1	TGTGCCAGCAGCTTATTCCTCCCGGGACAGGGGACCGGGGAGCTGTTTTTT	CASSLFLPGQGTGELFF
TRBV7-2	TRBJ1-5	NA	NA	TGTGCCAGCAGCTTCGACATCGGTCAGCCCCAGCATTTT	CASSFDIGQPQHF
TRBV6-5	TRBJ1-2	NA	NA	TGTGCCAGCAGTTACTCGAACAGAGCTAACTATGGCTACACCTTC	CASSYSNRANYGYTF
TRBV14	TRBJ2-7	few	NA	TGTGCCAGCAGCCTGGGGGCCCTCGAGCAGTACTTC	CASSLGALEQYF
TRBV7-8	TRBJ1-2	NA	NA	TGTGCCAGCAGCCCCCGGACTCTTAACTATTGCTACACCTTC	CASSPRTLNYCYTF
TRBV5-1	TRBJ2-2	NA	NA	TGCGCCAGCAGCTTGGCCGGAGGGGAAGCCGGGGAGCTGTTTTTT	CASSLAGGEAGELFF
TRBV19	TRBJ2-2	NA	TRBD2	TGTGCCAGTAGTAATCCGGGACTAGCGGGGGTATACACCGGGGAGCTGTTTTTT	CASSNPGLAGVYTGELFF
TRBV5-1	TRBJ1-4	NA	NA	TGCGCCAGCAGCTCAGGGTTGTTGGGTGAAAAACTGTTTTTT	CASSSGLLGEKLFF
TRBV29-1	TRBJ2-5	NA	TRBD2	TGCAGCGTTGTTCTAGCGGGGACGGGGGAGACCCAGTACTTC	CSVVLAGTGETQYF
TRBV6-5	TRBJ1-3	few	NA	TGTGCCAGCAGTTATAGGGGATATGGAAACACCATATATTTT	CASSYRGYGNTIYF
TRBV29-1	TRBJ2-7	few	TRBD1	TGCAGCGTTGAACGGACAGGGGTCGGGCAGTACTTC	CSVERTGVGQYF
TRBV18	TRBJ2-7	NA	NA	TGTGCCAGCTCACTAAGGGACGGGAGCTCCTACGAGCAGTACTTC	CASSLRDGSSYEQYF
TRBV28	TRBJ2-5	few	TRBD1	TGTGCCAGCAGTTTATACGGGGGGACAGGGCGAGAGACCCAGTACTTC	CASSLYGGTGRETQYF
TRBV9	TRBJ2-1	NA	TRBD2	TGTGCCAGCAGCACGGGACTACAAAACTACAATGAGCAGTTCTTC	CASSTGLQNYNEQFF
TRBV10-3	TRBJ1-1	NA	NA	TGTGCCATCAAAGCGGGATGGATGGACACTGAAGCTTTCTTT	CAIKAGWMDTEAFF
TRBV7-8	TRBJ2-3	few	NA	TGTGCCAGCAGCTTACGGGGAAGTGGGGTGAACACAGATACGCAGTATTTT	CASSLRGSGVNTDTQYF
TRBV18	TRBJ1-2	NA	NA	TGTGCCAGCTCACCTATTGGACAGACGGCCGATAACTATGGCTACACCTTC	CASSPIGQTADNYGYTF